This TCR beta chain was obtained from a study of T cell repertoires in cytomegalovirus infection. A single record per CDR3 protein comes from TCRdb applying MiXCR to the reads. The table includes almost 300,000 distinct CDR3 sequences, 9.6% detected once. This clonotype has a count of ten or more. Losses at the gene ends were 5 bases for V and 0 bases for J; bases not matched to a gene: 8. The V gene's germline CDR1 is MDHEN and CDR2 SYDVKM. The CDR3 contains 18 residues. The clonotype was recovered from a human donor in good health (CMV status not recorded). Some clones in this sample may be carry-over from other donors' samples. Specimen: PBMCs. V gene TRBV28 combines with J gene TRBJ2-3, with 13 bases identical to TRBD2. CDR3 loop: CASSPRTSGGSSTDTQYF. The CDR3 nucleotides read TGTGCCAGCAGTCCTCGGACTAGCGGGGGCTCTAGCACAGATACGCAGTATTTT.